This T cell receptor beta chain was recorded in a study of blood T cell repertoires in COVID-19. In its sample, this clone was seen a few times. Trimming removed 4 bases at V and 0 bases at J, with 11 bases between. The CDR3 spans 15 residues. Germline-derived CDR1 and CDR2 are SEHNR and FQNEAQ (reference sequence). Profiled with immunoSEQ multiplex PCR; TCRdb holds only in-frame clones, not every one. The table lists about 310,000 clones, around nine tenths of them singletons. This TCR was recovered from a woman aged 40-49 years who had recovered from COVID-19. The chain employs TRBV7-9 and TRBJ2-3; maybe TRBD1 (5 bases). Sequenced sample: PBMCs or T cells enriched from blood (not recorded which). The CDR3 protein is CASSSRQTSTDTQYF. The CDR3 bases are TGTGCCAGCAGCTCGCGACAGACGAGCACAGATACGCAGTATTTT.